This TCR beta chain derives from a study of cytotoxic CD8 clonotypes in ibrutinib-treated CLL. With 4 bases clipped from V and 10 bases from J, the junction kept 8 bases outside the gene matches. The CDR3 totals 16 residues. CDR1 LGHNA and CDR2 YSLEER come from the germline V gene. Generated by immunoSEQ multiplex PCR, the TCRdb table keeps only in-frame clones and is missing some. The top ten hold approximately 2% of the sample, which has about 120,000 clones, 80% to 90% seen once. Points from the study as a whole: Public clonotypes, found uncommonly, either contracted or stayed stable on treatment. Clonality grew at ibrutinib response; at progression, it decreased back toward baseline.

Of note for this clone: As yet, its antigen is unknown.

The chain recombines TRBV4-3 with TRBJ2-1, with 15 bases aligning to TRBD2. Sequencing was performed on PBMCs, taken after 24 months of ibrutinib treatment. This clonotype originated in a human donor with chronic lymphocytic leukemia. For the CDR3, the DNA is TGCGCCAGCAGCCCTTTTGGACTAGCGGGAGGGTGGGAGCAGTTCTTC. Translation: CASSPFGLAGGWEQFF.